The entry below gives a single T cell receptor (beta chain) sequence along with its context. Its antigen is not yet known. No qualities accompany the bases; no much larger clone lies one base away. Reading the germline V gene gives CDR1 SGHAT and CDR2 FQNNGV. The CDR3 starts with the cysteine, ends with the phenylalanine, and has 16 residues. Only the CDR3 portion is preserved as DNA: 48 bases, with reading frame beginning at the first base. V is cut back by 7 bases and J by 6 bases, with 13 bases in the junction unmatched. At diagnosis, tumor, uninvolved tumor-adjacent lung and peripheral blood were collected and then preserved as a mix of FFPE and fresh-frozen material. For TCR repertoire profiling, blood samples were analyzed in the form of peripheral blood mononuclear cells. TCR beta CDR3 regions were sequenced from DNA using the immunoSEQ Assay. Per the source publication's procedure: T cell density was computed as TCR beta template counts normalized to usable DNA estimated by amplifying housekeeping genes. Using the preseqR package, richness was estimated by extrapolating to 120,000 templates for tissue samples and 400,000 templates for PBMC samples. Clonality was defined by subtracting Pielou's evenness from one. Differential abundance testing on productive amino-acid clonotypes, with a minimum total count of 5 and an alpha of 0.1, was used to identify tissue-enriched TCRs. The Jaccard Index and the Morisita Overlap Index were used to measure how much the repertoires overlapped between compartments. GLIPH grouped TCR beta CDR3s together with public tetramer-defined viral CDR3s, and a viral motif had to include at least three viral sequences and show V-gene enrichment. In TCRdb, the immuneACCESS table is reduced to in-frame sequences with V and J assigned. These tables do not hold every clone; where another copy was compared, an unresolved V gene accounts for under half, and the others remain unexplained. D and trimming come from the DNA, and the V and J calls and clone size come from that table. This sample lists tens of thousands of clones; 90% to 95% were detected once. More than 5.5% of the sample belongs to the ten largest clones.

These data originate in a study of T cells in localized non-small cell lung cancer (TCRdb year 2020). About the investigation overall: Comparing tumors with uninvolved tumor-adjacent lungs, the study looked at the T cell repertoires of around 250 patients with early-stage NSCLC. The cohort comprised approximately 240 treatment-naïve NSCLC patients with resected, localized lung tumors. Of the NSCLC patients, around 130 were male and approximately 110 were female, and the mean age was about 69 years. The full study reports these points: A median of approximately 53 of the top 100 tumor clones turned up in the paired uninvolved adjacent lung, and 25 to 30 of those clones also ranked among the top 100 of that same adjacent lung. Uninvolved tumor-adjacent lung showed the highest T cell clonality, higher than tumor, which suggests more focused antigenic responses in the uninvolved tumor-adjacent lung. Because multi-region tumor sequencing was not performed, intratumor heterogeneity could not be ruled out. Longer overall survival was associated with higher T cell density in blood, whereas shorter survival was associated with higher clonality in adjacent lung. Because the study design was exploratory, TCR variables were selected using unadjusted p-values without false-discovery rate correction.

This receptor was obtained from an older female donor with stage I lung adenocarcinoma. This chain joins TRBV11-2 to TRBJ2-1; 9 nucleotides in the junction match TRBD2. The sequencing used peripheral blood, collected before any cancer treatment. The CDR3 corresponds to CASTPTGGGGANEQFF. The sequenced DNA: TGTGCCAGCACCCCCACGGGGGGCGGGGGGGCCAATGAGCAGTTCTTC.